This T cell receptor (beta chain) was recorded in a study of blood T cell repertoires in COVID-19. Whole-study context: The samples span acute and convalescent COVID-19 from the United States, Italy and Spain. PBMCs, B-cell-depleted T cells, or T cells provided the cDNA or gDNA that made up the material.

A few counts support this clone. Per the original methods: Amplification of reference gene primers provided the estimated nucleated cell counts. Clones were sequenced by immunoSEQ multiplex PCR, and TCRdb holds only the in-frame ones, with some missing. V and J calls and clone size come straight from that table; D and trimming were deduced from the DNA. The table includes 42,000 or so clones, about 77% detected once. The TCR was taken from a man older than 75 with acute or convalescent COVID-19. Input material: peripheral blood.

CDR3 in DNA: TGTGCCAGCAGCTTAGTGCGGCGAAGCTCCTACAATGAGCAGTTCTTC. Its protein product is CASSLVRRSSYNEQFF. The rearrangement joins TRBV11-2 to TRBJ2-1; D is undetermined. The germline CDR1 and CDR2 sequences are SGHAT and FQNNGV. With 1 base removed from V and 0 bases from J, the gap between germline ends came to 10 bases. This CDR3 is built from 16 residues.